Only a few counts were recorded for the clone carrying this T cell receptor beta chain. This CDR3 has 14 amino acids. Trimming shortened V by 5 bases and J by 5 bases, and 15 bases separated the two germline ends. Germline V gives CDR1 SGHAT, CDR2 FQNNGV. The sample belongs to a study of early T cells in non-severe SARS-CoV-2 infection. MiXCR, run by TCRdb on the 5' RACE reads, gives a single entry per CDR3 protein. The table lists around 83,000 distinct CDR3 sequences, less than 11% of them singletons, with 8% to 8.5% in the top ten. This TCR was sampled from an adult who was a healthcare worker with PCR-confirmed SARS-CoV-2 infection or an uninfected control (not recorded which). This specimen consisted of whole blood, obtained at baseline. The chain joins TRBV11-2 to TRBJ2-5, with a weak D call TRBD2 (6 bases). The CDR3 loop reads CASSKGEALETQYF. The CDR3 DNA sequence: TGTGCCAGCAGCAAAGGGGAGGCCTTGGAGACCCAGTACTTC.